These 26 T cell receptor beta chains originate from one sample sequenced in a study of T cell repertoires in cytomegalovirus infection. From the reads, TCRdb called clonotypes with MiXCR, one entry per CDR3 protein. The table shows fewer than 900,000 distinct CDR3 sequences, with 25% to 30% occurring only once. Their target antigens are unknown. This specimen consisted of cultured CD8+ T cells from PBMCs, obtained from culture after CMV antigen stimulation. The source is a human donor in good health (CMV status not recorded). Some clones in this sample may be carry-over from other donors' samples.

The rearrangement uses TRBV5-5 and TRBJ2-1; 8 bases align to TRBD2. The CDR3 is made up of 13 amino acids. The V segment lost 6 bases and the J segment 10 bases; nucleotides outside the gene matches: 9. Looked up from germline, CDR1 is SGHKS and CDR2 is YYEKEE (reference sequence). CDR3: CASTLPGGVEQFF. As DNA, the CDR3 is TGTGCCAGCACTCTTCCCGGGGGGGTGGAGCAGTTCTTC.

This clonotype has more than one count but fewer than ten. The chain employs TRBV14 and TRBJ1-2; D unresolved. Germline lookup yields CDR1 SGHDN and CDR2 FVKESK. V lost 4 bases and J lost 4, with 10 bases in between. The CDR3 is 13 amino acids. Written as DNA, the CDR3 is TGTGCCAGCAGCCTAACGGCGGGCTATGGCTACACCTTC. Its protein product is CASSLTAGYGYTF.

The rearrangement uses TRBV10-2 and TRBJ2-5; 12 bases are a match to TRBD2. Germline V CDR1 and CDR2: WSHSY, SAAADI. The length of the CDR3 is 16 residues. The V and J ends lost 7 bases and 2 bases, in that order; junction bases with no gene match: 8. The CDR3 region is CASTRLAGDLQETQYF. In nucleotides, the CDR3 is TGCGCCAGCACCCGACTAGCGGGGGACCTTCAAGAGACCCAGTACTTC.

This clonotype was picked up a small number of times. V is TRBV27 and J is TRBJ2-7; 9 bases fit TRBD1. V was pared by 5 bases and J by 4 bases, with 9 bases of the junction left unmatched. Germline V gives CDR1 MNHEY, CDR2 SMNVEV (reference sequence). This CDR3 has 15 residues. CDR3 DNA: TGTGCCAGCAGTCCCCGGACAGGGGAGATGTACGAGCAGTACTTC. The encoded protein is CASSPRTGEMYEQYF.

This clonotype was observed a handful of times. The chain has TRBV3-1 and TRBJ1-1, with D possibly TRBD1 on 6 matching bases. The CDR3 runs 16 residues. Germline-derived CDR1 and CDR2 are LGHDT and YNNKEL (reference sequence). V lost 1 base and J 6 bases, leaving 18 bases between the germline ends. CDR3 sequence: CASSQAPTGWTAEAFF. The CDR3 bases are TGTGCCAGCAGCCAAGCCCCTACAGGGTGGACTGCTGAAGCTTTCTTT.

The chain couples TRBV6-8 to TRBJ1-1; D is possibly TRBD1 (6 bases). Per the germline V gene, CDR1 is MNHGY and CDR2 is SAAAGT. This CDR3 is 15 amino acids long. Trimming removed 6 bases from V and 6 bases from J, with 20 bases in between. DNA of the CDR3: TGTGCCAGCAGCCAGTCCCTTGGACAGCTCCCTGAAGCTTTCTTT. It yields the protein CASSQSLGQLPEAFF.

The sample holds a few counts of this clonotype. V and J are TRBV6-2 or TRBV6-3 and TRBJ1-2, with D possibly being TRBD1 (5 bases). CDR1 and CDR2 (germline): MNHEY, SVGEGT. Trimming took off 0 bases at V and 4 bases at J, with 18 bases between the two ends. The CDR3 is 17 residues long. The CDR3 sequence is CASSYSGPVGSGYGYTF. The CDR3 DNA reads TGTGCCAGCAGTTACTCGGGACCGGTCGGTTCTGGCTATGGCTACACCTTC.

This clonotype was counted between two and nine times. This chain links TRBV12-3 or TRBV12-4 with TRBJ2-1; the match to TRBD1 covers 9 bases. The CDR3 contains 15 residues. After removal of 2 bases from V and 6 bases from J, the junction contained 5 bases not matched to a gene. The CDR3: CASSLRGTGINEQFF. The CDR3 nucleotides read TGTGCCAGCAGTTTAAGGGGGACAGGGATCAATGAGCAGTTCTTC.

The count of this clonotype is one. The J gene is TRBJ2-2, the V gene TRBV7-6, with D possibly TRBD2 on 5 matching bases. Germline loops: CDR1 SGHVS, CDR2 FNYEAQ. The CDR3 totals 13 residues. V gave up 7 bases and J gave up 4 bases, with 10 bases separating them. CDR3 region: CASTGLFTGELFF. CDR3 DNA: TGTGCCAGCACCGGACTTTTCACCGGGGAGCTGTTTTTT.

This clonotype was counted between two and nine times. The chain links TRBV12-3 or TRBV12-4 to TRBJ2-1; TRBD2 agrees at 10 bases. The trim removed 7 bases at V and 5 bases at J, leaving 11 bases unmatched. The CDR3 has 16 amino acids. The CDR3 here is CASTPKRGGSHNEQFF. CDR3 in DNA: TGTGCCAGCACCCCCAAGCGGGGGGGTTCCCACAATGAGCAGTTCTTC.

The gene calls are TRBV15 and TRBJ1-5; D is possibly TRBD1 (5 bases). This CDR3 comprises 17 residues. Germline V gene sequence: CDR1 LNHNV, CDR2 YYDKDF (reference sequence). The germline V and J ends were trimmed by 0 bases and 3 bases, with 15 bases remaining between them. CDR3 loop: CATSRDRGGDDNQPQHF. The CDR3 DNA reads TGTGCCACCAGCAGAGATCGGGGCGGGGACGACAATCAGCCCCAGCATTTT.

In this sample, this clonotype turned up many times. The chain recombines TRBV7-9 with TRBJ2-1; D not resolved. The CDR3 is 15 residues long. V lost 7 bases and J 9 bases, leaving 22 bases between the germline ends. CDR1 is SEHNR, CDR2 FQNEAQ, per germline (reference sequence). CDR3 DNA: TGTGCCAGCAACTCTGACAAGTTTCGGGTCGGTGAGCAGTTCTTC. Translation: CASNSDKFRVGEQFF.

This clonotype was seen ten or more times. J is TRBJ2-5 and V is TRBV7-2, with D possibly being TRBD1 (6 bases). The CDR3 extends over 13 amino acids. Germline V gene sequence: CDR1 SGHTA, CDR2 FQGNSA. The germline V and J ends were trimmed by 4 bases and 5 bases, with 11 bases remaining between them. CDR3 protein: CASSSQGWETQYF. CDR3 coding DNA: TGTGCCAGCAGCTCCCAGGGGTGGGAGACCCAGTACTTC.

This clonotype was counted only a few times. CDR3 in DNA: TGTGCCATCAGTGAGTCGACCTGGGAGCTGTTTTTT. Its protein product is CAISESTWELFF. The rearrangement joins TRBV10-3 to TRBJ2-2; D is unresolved. Trimming took off 0 bases at V and 9 bases at J, with 5 bases between the two ends. CDR1 is ENHRY and CDR2 is SYGVKD in the germline V gene. The CDR3 totals 12 residues.

This clonotype has a handful of counts. The chain employs TRBV6-1 and TRBJ2-1, with 8 bases matching TRBD1. Losses at the gene ends were 7 bases for V and 7 bases for J; bases not matched to a gene: 12. Germline CDR1 is MNHNS and CDR2 is SASEGT. This CDR3 comprises 15 residues. The CDR3 coding sequence is TGTGCCAGCATTCCCGACAGGGGTTCGTCAAATGAGCAGTTCTTC. This codes for CASIPDRGSSNEQFF.

This chain connects TRBV10-3 to TRBJ2-3, with 10 bases aligning to TRBD1. This CDR3 is 15 amino acids long. V lost 2 bases and J lost 4; bases outside the gene matches: 3. Germline CDR1 reads ENHRY; CDR2 reads SYGVKD. CDR3 bases: TGTGCCATCAGTGAGAGGGGACAGGGGCCAGATACGCAGTATTTT. This encodes CAISERGQGPDTQYF.

This clonotype showed up just a few times. CDR3 coding DNA: TGTGCCAGCAGCTTGGGGGTTAGCGGGGGTCGGGAGACCCAGTACTTC. It is translated as CASSLGVSGGRETQYF. The chain links TRBV7-3 to TRBJ2-5; the match to TRBD2 covers 9 bases. After removal of 3 bases from V and 5 bases from J, the junction contained 10 bases not matched to a gene. The CDR3 consists of 16 residues. CDR1 SGHTA and CDR2 FQGTGA come from the germline V gene.

This clonotype was recorded a few times. The chain carries TRBV7-8 and TRBJ1-6; D unclear. V dropped 3 bases and J dropped 4 bases, with 7 bases sitting between them. CDR1 and CDR2 (germline): SGHVS, FQNEAQ. The CDR3 is 14 amino acids. The CDR3 DNA reads as TGTGCCAGCAGCTTCGAGTCTTATAATTCACCCCTCCACTTT. As protein: CASSFESYNSPLHF.

This chain connects TRBV4-1 to TRBJ2-3, with a possible D match to TRBD1 (7 bases). CDR1 is MGHRA, CDR2 YSYEKL, per germline. Trimming removed 0 bases from V and 2 bases from J, with 18 bases in between. This CDR3 spans 18 amino acids. CDR3 sequence (DNA): TGCGCCAGCAGCCAAGAGGAGCCCTGGAGGGGGCCCACAGATACGCAGTATTTT. Translating gives CASSQEEPWRGPTDTQYF.

V is TRBV11-2 and J is TRBJ2-2; D is unresolved. CDR3 length: 18 amino acids. Germline CDR1 and CDR2: SGHAT and FQNNGV. V shed 0 bases and J shed 4 bases, with 18 bases lying between them. The CDR3 loop reads CASSLDEKLYQLTGELFF. CDR3 DNA: TGTGCCAGCAGCTTAGATGAAAAACTCTACCAGCTCACCGGGGAGCTGTTTTTT.

This clonotype was seen at least ten times. J is TRBJ2-5 and V is TRBV7-2; D is ambiguous. The CDR3 spans 12 residues. The V and J ends lost 0 bases and 5 bases respectively, with 4 bases between them. Per the germline V gene, CDR1 is SGHTA and CDR2 is FQGNSA. CDR3 coding DNA: TGTGCCAGCAGCTTAGCGTGGGAGACCCAGTACTTC. Translated: CASSLAWETQYF.

This clonotype was seen more than once but under ten times. V is TRBV4-2 and J is TRBJ2-6; D is possibly TRBD2 (5 bases). The CDR3 is made up of 18 amino acids. Trimming cost V 0 bases and J 3 bases, with 15 bases left between them. Germline CDR1 is LGHNA and CDR2 is YNFKEQ. The CDR3 region is CASSQDSTAEGGANVLTF. The CDR3 nucleotides are TGTGCCAGCAGCCAAGATTCTACAGCGGAAGGTGGGGCCAACGTCCTGACTTTC.

Note on this clonotype: A much larger clone lies a single base off, so this may be a read error. The V call is TRBV7-3, the J call TRBJ2-2; TRBD1 matches at 7 bases. CDR1 and CDR2 (germline): SGHTA, FQGTGA. This CDR3 is 15 amino acids long. The DNA of the CDR3 is TGTGCCAGCAGCTACGACAGGGCGAACACCGGGGAGCTGTGTTTT. Translation gives CASSYDRANTGELCF.

V and J are TRBV7-9 and TRBJ2-1; D perhaps matches TRBD1 (6 bases). Trimming took 2 bases from V and 9 from J, leaving 20 bases between them. This CDR3 contains 16 residues. Germline assignment: CDR1 SEHNR and CDR2 FQNEAQ (reference sequence). The CDR3 reads CASSLLSSGTRAEQFF. DNA of the CDR3: TGTGCCAGCAGCTTATTATCCTCGGGGACAAGGGCTGAGCAGTTCTTC.

This rearrangement joins TRBV10-3 to TRBJ2-7; the D is unclear. CDR1 is ENHRY and CDR2 is SYGVKD in the germline V gene. The germline V and J ends were trimmed by 2 bases and 6 bases, with 5 bases remaining between them. The CDR3 spans 11 residues. CDR3 nucleotides: TGTGCCATCAGTGAGGGGTCCGAGCAGTACGTC. This sequence encodes CAISEGSEQYV.

The V gene is TRBV10-1, the J gene TRBJ2-3; maybe TRBD2 (5 bases). CDR1 is WNHNN, CDR2 SYGVQD, per germline (reference sequence). V was cut by 0 bases and J by 0 bases, with 7 bases left in between. The CDR3 has 15 amino acids. This CDR3 is CASSESTGSTDTQYF. In nucleotides, the CDR3 is TGCGCCAGCAGTGAGTCAACGGGAAGCACAGATACGCAGTATTTT.